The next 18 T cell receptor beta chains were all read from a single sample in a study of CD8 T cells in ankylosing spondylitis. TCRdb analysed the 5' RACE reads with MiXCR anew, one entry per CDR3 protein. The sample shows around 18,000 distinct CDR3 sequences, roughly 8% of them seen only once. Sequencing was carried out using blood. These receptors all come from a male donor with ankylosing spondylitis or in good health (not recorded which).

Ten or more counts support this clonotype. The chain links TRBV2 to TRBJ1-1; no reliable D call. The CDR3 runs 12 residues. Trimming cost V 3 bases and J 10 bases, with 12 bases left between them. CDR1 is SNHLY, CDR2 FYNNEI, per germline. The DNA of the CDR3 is TGTGCCAGCAGTGACCGGGCGCTTGGAGCTTTCTTT. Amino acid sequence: CASSDRALGAFF.

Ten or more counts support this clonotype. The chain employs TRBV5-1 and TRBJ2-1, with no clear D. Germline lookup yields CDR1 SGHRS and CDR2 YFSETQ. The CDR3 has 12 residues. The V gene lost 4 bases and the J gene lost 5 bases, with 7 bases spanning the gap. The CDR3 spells CASSDVDNEQFF. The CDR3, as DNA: TGCGCCAGCAGCGACGTCGACAATGAGCAGTTCTTC.

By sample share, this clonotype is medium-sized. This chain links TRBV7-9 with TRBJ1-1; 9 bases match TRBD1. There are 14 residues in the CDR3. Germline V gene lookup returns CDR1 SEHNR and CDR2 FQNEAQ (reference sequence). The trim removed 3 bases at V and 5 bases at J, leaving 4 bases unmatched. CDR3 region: CASSLTGGHTEAFF. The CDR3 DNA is TGTGCCAGCAGCTTGACAGGGGGTCATACTGAAGCTTTCTTT.

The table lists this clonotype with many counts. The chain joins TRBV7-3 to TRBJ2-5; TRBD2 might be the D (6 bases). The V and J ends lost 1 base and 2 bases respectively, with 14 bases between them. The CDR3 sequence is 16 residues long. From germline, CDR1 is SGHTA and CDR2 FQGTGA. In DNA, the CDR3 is TGTGCCAGCAGCTTAAATGGGGGGAGCAGGCAAGAGACCCAGTACTTC. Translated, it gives CASSLNGGSRQETQYF.

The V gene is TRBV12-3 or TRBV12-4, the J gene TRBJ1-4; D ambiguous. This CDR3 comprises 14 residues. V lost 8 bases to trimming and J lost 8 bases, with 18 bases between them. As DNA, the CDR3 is TGTGCCAGCCAAGAGGAGACTCGAGAGGAAAAACTGTTTTTT. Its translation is CASQEETREEKLFF.

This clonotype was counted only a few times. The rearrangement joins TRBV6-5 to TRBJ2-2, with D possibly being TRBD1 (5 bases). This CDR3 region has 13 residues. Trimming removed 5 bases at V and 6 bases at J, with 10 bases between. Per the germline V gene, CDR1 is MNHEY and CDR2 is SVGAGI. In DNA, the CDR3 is TGTGCCAGCAGTCGTACAGGTCCCGGGGAGCTGTTTTTT. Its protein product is CASSRTGPGELFF.

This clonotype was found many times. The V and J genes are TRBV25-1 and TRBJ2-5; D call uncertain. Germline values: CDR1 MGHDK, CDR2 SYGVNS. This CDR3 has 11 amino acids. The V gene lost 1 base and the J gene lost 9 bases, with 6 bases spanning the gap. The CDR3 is CASSESEAQYF. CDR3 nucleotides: TGTGCCAGCAGTGAATCTGAGGCCCAGTACTTC. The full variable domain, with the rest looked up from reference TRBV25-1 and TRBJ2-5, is EADIYQTPRYLVIGTGKKITLECSQTMGHDKMYWYQQDPGMELHLIHYSYGVNSTEKGDLSSESTVSRIRTEHFPLTLESARPSHTSQYLCASSESEAQYFGPGTRLLVL.

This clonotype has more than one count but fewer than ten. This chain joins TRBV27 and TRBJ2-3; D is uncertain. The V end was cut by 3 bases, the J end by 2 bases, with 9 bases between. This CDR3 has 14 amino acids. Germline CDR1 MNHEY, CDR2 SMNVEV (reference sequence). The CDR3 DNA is TGTGCCAGCAGTTTGGACCTCTTCACAGATACGCAGTATTTT. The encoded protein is CASSLDLFTDTQYF.

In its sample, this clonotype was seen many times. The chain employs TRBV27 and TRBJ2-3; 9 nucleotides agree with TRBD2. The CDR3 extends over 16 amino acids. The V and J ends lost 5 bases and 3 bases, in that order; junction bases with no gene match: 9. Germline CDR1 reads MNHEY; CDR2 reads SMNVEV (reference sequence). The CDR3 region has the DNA TGTGCCAGCAGTGTATATAGCGGGAGTTGGACAGATACGCAGTATTTT. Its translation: CASSVYSGSWTDTQYF.

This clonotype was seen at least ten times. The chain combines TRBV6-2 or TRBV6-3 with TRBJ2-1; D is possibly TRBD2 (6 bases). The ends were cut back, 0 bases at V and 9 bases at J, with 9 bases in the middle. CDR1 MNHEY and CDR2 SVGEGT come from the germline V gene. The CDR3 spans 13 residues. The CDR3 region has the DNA TGTGCCAGCAGTTACTCCGGGGGTATTGAGCAGTTCTTC. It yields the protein CASSYSGGIEQFF.

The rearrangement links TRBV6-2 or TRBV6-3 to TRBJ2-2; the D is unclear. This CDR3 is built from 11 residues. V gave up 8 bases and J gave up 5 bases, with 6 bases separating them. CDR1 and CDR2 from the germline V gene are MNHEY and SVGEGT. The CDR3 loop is CASLTTGELFF. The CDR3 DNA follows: TGTGCCAGCTTGACAACCGGGGAGCTGTTTTTT.

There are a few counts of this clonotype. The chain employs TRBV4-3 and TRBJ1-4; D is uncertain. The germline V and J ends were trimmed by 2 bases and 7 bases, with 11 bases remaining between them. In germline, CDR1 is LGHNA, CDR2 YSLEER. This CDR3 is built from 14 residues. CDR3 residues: CASSQLDGSEKLFF. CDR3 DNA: TGCGCCAGCAGCCAATTGGACGGAAGTGAAAAACTGTTTTTT.

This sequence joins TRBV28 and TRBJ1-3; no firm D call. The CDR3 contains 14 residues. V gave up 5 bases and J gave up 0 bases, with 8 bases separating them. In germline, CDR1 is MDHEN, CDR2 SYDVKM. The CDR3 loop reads CASSAENSGNTIYF. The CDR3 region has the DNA TGTGCCAGCAGTGCTGAAAACTCTGGAAACACCATATATTTT. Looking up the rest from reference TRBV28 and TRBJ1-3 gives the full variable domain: DVKVTQSSRYLVKRTGEKVFLECVQDMDHENMFWYRQDPGLGLRLIYFSYDVKMKEKGDIPEGYSVSREKKERFSLILESASTNQTSMYLCASSAENSGNTIYFGEGSWLTVV.

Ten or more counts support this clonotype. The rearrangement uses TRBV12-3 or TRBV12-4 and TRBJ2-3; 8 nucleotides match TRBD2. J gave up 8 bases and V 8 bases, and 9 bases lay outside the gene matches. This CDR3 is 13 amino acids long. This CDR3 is CASGLASMGTQYF. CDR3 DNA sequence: TGTGCCAGCGGACTAGCCAGCATGGGTACGCAGTATTTT.

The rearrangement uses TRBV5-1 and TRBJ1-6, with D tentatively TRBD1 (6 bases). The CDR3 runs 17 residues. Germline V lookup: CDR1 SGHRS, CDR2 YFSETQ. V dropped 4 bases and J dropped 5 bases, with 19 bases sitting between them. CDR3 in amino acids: CASSRDSTGVNNSPLHF. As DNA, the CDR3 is TGCGCCAGCAGCAGGGACTCGACAGGCGTGAATAATTCACCCCTCCACTTT.

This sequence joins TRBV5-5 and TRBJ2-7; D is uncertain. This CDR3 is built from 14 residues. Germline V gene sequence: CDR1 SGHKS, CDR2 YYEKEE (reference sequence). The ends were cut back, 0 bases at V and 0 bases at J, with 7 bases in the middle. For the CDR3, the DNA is TGTGCCAGCAGCTTGGGTCTGATCTCCTACGAGCAGTACGTC. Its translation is CASSLGLISYEQYV.

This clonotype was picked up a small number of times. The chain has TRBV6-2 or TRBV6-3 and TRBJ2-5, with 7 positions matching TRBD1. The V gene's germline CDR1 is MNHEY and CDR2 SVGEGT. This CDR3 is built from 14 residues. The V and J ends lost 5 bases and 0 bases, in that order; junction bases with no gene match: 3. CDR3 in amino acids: CASSTGTDQETQYF. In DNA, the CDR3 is TGTGCCAGCAGTACCGGGACAGACCAAGAGACCCAGTACTTC.

CDR3 in amino acids: CATSGPGQGAYEQYF. The CDR3 DNA sequence: TGTGCCACCAGTGGACCGGGACAGGGGGCCTACGAGCAGTACTTC. The rearrangement links TRBV24-1 to TRBJ2-7; 11 nucleotides agree with TRBD1. Unmatched junction bases numbered 4, after V lost 5 bases and J lost 2 bases. The CDR3 length is 15 residues. Germline CDR1 and CDR2: KGHDR and SFDVKD.